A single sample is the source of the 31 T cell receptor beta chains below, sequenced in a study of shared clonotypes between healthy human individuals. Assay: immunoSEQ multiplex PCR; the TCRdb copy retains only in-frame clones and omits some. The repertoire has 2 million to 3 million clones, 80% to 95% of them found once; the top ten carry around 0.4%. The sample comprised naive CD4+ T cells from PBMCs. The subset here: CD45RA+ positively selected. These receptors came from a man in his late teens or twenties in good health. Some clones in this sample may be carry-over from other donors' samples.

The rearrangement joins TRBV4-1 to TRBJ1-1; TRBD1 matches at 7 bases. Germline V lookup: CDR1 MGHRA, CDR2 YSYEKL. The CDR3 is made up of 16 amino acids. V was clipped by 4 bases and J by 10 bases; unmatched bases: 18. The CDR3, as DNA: TGCGCCAGCAGCCGCCTCTTAGACAGGGAAGGAGGCTTAGCTTTCTTT. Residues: CASSRLLDREGGLAFF.

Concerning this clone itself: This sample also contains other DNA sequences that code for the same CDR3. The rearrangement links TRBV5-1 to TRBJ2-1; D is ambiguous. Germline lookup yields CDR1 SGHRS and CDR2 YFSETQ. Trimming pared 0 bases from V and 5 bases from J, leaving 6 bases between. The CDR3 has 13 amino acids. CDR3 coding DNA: TGCGCCAGCAGCTTGGGACCGAACAATGAGCAGTTCTTC. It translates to CASSLGPNNEQFF.

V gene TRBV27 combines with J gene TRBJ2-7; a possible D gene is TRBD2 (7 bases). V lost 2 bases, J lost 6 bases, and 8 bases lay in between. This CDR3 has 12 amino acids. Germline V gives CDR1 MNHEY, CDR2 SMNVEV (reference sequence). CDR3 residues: CASSLGGAEQYF. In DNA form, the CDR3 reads TGTGCCAGCAGTTTAGGGGGGGCCGAGCAGTACTTC.

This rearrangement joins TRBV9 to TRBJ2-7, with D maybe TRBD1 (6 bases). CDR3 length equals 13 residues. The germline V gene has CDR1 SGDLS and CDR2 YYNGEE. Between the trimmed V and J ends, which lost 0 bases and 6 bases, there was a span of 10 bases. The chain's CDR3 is CASSVVTGSEQYF. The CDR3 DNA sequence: TGTGCCAGCAGCGTAGTAACAGGGAGCGAGCAGTACTTC.

The CDR3 region is CASSSPGLGNTIYF. The CDR3 region has the DNA TGTGCCAGCAGTTCCCCAGGACTGGGAAACACCATATATTTT. The genes are TRBV27 and TRBJ1-3; D gene unclear. There are 14 residues in the CDR3. Per the germline V gene, CDR1 is MNHEY and CDR2 is SMNVEV (reference sequence). Trimming took off 4 bases at V and 4 bases at J, with 11 bases between the two ends.

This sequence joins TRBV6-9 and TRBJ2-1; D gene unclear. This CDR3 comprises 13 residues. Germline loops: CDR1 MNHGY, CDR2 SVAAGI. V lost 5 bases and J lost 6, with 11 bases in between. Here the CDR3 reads CASSRGPINEQFF. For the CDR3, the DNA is TGTGCCAGCAGTCGAGGACCTATCAATGAGCAGTTCTTC.

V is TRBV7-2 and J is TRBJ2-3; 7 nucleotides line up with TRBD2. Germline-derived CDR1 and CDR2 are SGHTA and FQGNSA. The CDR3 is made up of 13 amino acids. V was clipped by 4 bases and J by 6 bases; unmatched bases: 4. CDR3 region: CASSSAGRDTQYF. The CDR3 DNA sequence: TGTGCCAGCAGCTCCGCCGGGAGGGATACGCAGTATTTT. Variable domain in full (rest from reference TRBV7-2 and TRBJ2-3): GAGVSQSPSNKVTEKGKDVELRCDPISGHTALYWYRQSLGQGLEFLIYFQGNSAPDKSGLPSDRFSAERTGGSVSTLTIQRTQQEDSAVYLCASSSAGRDTQYFGPGTRLTVL.

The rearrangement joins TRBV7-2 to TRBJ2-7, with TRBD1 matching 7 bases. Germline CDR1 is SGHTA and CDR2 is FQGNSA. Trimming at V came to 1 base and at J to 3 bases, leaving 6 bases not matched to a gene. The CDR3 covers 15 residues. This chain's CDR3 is CASSLGGTANYEQYF. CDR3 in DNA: TGTGCCAGCAGCTTAGGTGGGACAGCAAACTACGAGCAGTACTTC.

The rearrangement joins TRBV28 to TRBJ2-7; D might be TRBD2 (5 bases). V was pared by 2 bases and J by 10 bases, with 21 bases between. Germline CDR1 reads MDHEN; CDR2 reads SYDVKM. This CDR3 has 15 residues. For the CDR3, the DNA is TGTGCCAGCAGTTTAGAGCCCCGGGCGACTACGAGCCAGTACTTC. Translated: CASSLEPRATTSQYF.

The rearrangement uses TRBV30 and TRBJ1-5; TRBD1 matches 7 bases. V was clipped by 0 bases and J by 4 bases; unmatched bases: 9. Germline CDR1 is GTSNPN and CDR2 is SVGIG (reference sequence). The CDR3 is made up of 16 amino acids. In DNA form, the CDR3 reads TGTGCCTGGAGTGTAGGGGCAGGGGGTCGAAATCAGCCCCAGCATTTT. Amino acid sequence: CAWSVGAGGRNQPQHF.

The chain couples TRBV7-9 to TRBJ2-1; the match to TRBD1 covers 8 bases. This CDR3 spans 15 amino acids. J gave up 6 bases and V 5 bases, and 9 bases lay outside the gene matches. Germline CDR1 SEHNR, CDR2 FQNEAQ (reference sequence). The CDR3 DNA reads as TGTGCCAGCAGCCCCGGACAGGGAATATTCAATGAGCAGTTCTTC. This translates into CASSPGQGIFNEQFF.

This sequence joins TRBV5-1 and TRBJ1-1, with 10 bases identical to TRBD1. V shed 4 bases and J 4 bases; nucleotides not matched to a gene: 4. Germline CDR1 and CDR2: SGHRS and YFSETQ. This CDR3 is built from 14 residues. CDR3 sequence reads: CASSVRQGATEAFF. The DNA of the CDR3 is TGCGCCAGCAGCGTGCGACAGGGGGCCACTGAAGCTTTCTTT.

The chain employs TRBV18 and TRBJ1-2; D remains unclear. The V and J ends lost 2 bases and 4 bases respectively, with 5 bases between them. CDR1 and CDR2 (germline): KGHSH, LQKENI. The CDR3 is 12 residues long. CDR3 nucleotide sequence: TGTGCCAGCTCACCAACAGCCTATGGCTACACCTTC. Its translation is CASSPTAYGYTF.

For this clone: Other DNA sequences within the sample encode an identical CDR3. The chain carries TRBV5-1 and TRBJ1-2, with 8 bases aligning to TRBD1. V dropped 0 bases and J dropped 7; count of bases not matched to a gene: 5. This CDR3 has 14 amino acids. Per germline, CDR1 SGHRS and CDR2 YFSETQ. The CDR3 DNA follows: TGCGCCAGCAGCTTGGCTGGACAGGGCGGTGGCTACACCTTC. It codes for CASSLAGQGGGYTF.

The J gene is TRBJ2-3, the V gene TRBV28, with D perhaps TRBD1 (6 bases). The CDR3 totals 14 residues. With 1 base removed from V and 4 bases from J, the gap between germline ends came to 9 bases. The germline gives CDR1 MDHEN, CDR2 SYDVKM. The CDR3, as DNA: TGTGCCAGCAGTTTATACACAGGGCCAGATACGCAGTATTTT. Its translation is CASSLYTGPDTQYF.

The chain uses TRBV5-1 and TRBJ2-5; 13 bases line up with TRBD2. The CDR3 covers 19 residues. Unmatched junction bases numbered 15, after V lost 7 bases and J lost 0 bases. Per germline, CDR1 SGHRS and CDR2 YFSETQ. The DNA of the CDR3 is TGCGCCAGCGTCTTTCACCCCGGGACTAGCGGGATTGACCAAGAGACCCAGTACTTC. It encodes CASVFHPGTSGIDQETQYF.

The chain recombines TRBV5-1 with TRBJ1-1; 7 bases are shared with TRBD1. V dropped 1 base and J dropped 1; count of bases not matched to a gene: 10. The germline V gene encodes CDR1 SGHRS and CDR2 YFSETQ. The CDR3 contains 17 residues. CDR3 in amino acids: CASSLTPGGGGNTEAFF. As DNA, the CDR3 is TGCGCCAGCAGCTTGACCCCGGGAGGGGGCGGGAACACTGAAGCTTTCTTT.

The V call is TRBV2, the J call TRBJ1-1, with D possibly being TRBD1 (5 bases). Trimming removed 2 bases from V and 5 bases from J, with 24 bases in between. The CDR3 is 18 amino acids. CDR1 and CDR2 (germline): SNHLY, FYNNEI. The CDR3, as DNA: TGTGCCAGCAGTGAAAGGTACCCGCAGGGCCAGGTGTTGACTGAAGCTTTCTTT. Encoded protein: CASSERYPQGQVLTEAFF.

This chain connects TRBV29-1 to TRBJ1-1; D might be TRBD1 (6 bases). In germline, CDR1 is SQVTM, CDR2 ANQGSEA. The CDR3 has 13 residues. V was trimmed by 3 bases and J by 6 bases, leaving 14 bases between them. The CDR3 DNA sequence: TGCAGCGTTGAGGCGGGGGCAGGCGCTGAAGCTTTCTTT. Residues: CSVEAGAGAEAFF.

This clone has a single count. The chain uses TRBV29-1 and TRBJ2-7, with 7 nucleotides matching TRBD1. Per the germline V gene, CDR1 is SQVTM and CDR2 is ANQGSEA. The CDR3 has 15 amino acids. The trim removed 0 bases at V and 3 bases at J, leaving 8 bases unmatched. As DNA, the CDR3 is TGCAGCGTTGAAGATGAATTGGGACAGAACTACGAGCAGTACTTC. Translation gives CSVEDELGQNYEQYF.

CDR3 amino acids: CASSGQETGNEKLFF. The CDR3 bases are TGTGCCAGCAGTGGACAGGAGACGGGTAATGAAAAACTGTTTTTT. The chain uses TRBV6-1 and TRBJ1-4; D might be TRBD1 (6 bases). Per the germline V gene, CDR1 is MNHNS and CDR2 is SASEGT. The CDR3 contains 15 residues. Trimming removed 4 bases at V and 4 bases at J, with 13 bases between.

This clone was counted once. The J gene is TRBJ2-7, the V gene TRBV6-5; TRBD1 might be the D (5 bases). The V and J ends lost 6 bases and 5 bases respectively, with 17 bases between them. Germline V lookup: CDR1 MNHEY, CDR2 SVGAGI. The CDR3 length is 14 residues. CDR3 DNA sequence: TGTGCCAGCAGCCGGACATCACAAACCCACGAGCAGTACTTC. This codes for CASSRTSQTHEQYF.

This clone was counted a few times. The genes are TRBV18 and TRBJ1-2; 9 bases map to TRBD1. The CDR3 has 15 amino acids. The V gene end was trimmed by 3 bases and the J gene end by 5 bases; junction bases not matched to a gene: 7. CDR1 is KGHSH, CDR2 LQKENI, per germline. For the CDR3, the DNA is TGTGCCAGCTCACCGAGGACAGGGGATACATATGGCTACACCTTC. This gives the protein CASSPRTGDTYGYTF.

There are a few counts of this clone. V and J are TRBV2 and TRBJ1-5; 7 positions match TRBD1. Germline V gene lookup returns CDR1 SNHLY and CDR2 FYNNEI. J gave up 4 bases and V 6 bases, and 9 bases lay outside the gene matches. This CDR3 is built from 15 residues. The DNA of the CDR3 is TGTGCCAGCAGCCTCAACAGGGGAGGGAATCAGCCCCAGCATTTT. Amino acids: CASSLNRGGNQPQHF.

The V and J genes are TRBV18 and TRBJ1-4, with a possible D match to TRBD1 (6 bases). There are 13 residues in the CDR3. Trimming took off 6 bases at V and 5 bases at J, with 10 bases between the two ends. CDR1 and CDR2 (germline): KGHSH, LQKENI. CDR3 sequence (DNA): TGTGCCAGCTCGAGGGACAAGAATGAAAAACTGTTTTTT. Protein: CASSRDKNEKLFF.

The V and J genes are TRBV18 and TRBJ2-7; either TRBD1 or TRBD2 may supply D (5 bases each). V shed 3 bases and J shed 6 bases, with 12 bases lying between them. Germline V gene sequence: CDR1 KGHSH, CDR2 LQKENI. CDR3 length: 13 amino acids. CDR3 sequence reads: CASSPLFGGEQYF. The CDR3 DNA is TGTGCCAGCTCACCTCTGTTTGGGGGCGAGCAGTACTTC.

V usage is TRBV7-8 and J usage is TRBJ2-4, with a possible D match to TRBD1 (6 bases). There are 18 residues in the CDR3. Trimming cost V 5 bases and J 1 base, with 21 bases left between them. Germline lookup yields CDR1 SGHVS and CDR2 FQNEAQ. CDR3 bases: TGTGCCAGCAGCCCTAATCTGTACAGGGTAGGGGCCAAAAACATTCAGTACTTC. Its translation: CASSPNLYRVGAKNIQYF.

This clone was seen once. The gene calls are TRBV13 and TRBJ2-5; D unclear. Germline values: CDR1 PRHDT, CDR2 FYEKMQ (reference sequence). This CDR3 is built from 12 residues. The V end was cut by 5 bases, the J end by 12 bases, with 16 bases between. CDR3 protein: CASSRSFDEKYF. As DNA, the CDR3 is TGTGCCAGCAGCCGATCCTTCGACGAAAAGTACTTC.

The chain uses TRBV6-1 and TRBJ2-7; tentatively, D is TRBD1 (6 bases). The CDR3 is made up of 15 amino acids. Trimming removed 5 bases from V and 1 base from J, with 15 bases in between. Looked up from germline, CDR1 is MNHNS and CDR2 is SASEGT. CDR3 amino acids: CASSQTAGASYEQYF. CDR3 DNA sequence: TGTGCCAGCAGTCAGACGGCAGGGGCTTCCTACGAGCAGTACTTC.

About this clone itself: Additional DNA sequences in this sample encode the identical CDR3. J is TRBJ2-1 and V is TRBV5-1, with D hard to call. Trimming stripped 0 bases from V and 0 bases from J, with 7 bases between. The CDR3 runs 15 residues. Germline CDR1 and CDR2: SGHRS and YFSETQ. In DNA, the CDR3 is TGCGCCAGCAGCTTGGTGGCAGGCTCCTACAATGAGCAGTTCTTC. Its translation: CASSLVAGSYNEQFF.

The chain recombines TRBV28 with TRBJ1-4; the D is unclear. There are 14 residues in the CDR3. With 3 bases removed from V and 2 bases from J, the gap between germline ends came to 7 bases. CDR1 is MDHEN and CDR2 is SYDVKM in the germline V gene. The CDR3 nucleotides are TGTGCCAGCAGTTTTTTAATCACTAATGAAAAACTGTTTTTT. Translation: CASSFLITNEKLFF.